A single sample is the source of the 22 T cell receptor beta chains below, sequenced in a study of blood T cell repertoires in COVID-19 (dated by TCRdb to 2020 to 2021). Libraries were made using the immunoSEQ multiplex PCR assay. Here the immuneACCESS table is served through TCRdb, limited to in-frame sequences with V and J called. Missing clones are a known gap in these copies; in checked studies unresolved V genes cover under half, and the rest lacks a known reason. A total of more than 300,000 clones appear in this sample, roughly 86% of them only once. The ten largest clonotypes hold about 9.4% of the sample. The sample comprised peripheral blood. The receptors were sampled from a woman younger than 45 with COVID-19, enrolled during active disease.

The rearrangement links TRBV4-2 to TRBJ2-1, with 9 nucleotides matching TRBD2. This CDR3 spans 14 amino acids. Germline V gene data show CDR1 as LGHNA and CDR2 as YNFKEQ. The J segment lost 4 bases and the V segment lost 3 bases, leaving 1 base of the junction unmatched. CDR3 sequence reads: CASSQLAGYNEQFF. In DNA, the CDR3 is TGTGCCAGCAGCCAGCTAGCGGGGTACAATGAGCAGTTCTTC.

This chain connects TRBV19 to TRBJ2-1, with TRBD2 identical over 8 bases. The trim removed 5 bases at V and 4 bases at J, leaving 10 bases unmatched. The CDR3 spans 16 residues. Germline V gene lookup returns CDR1 LNHDA and CDR2 SQIVND (reference sequence). The CDR3 here is CASSSRGVAGYNEQFF. The CDR3 nucleotides read TGTGCCAGTAGTTCCCGAGGGGTAGCGGGGTACAATGAGCAGTTCTTC.

V and J are TRBV11-3 and TRBJ2-3; D remains ambiguous. Per germline, CDR1 SGHNT and CDR2 YENEEA. The CDR3 has 12 residues. Trimming took 1 base from V and 7 from J, leaving 6 bases between them. The CDR3 region is CASSLGGHTQYF. As DNA, the CDR3 is TGTGCCAGCAGCTTAGGTGGGCATACGCAGTATTTT.

The genes are TRBV7-9 and TRBJ1-2, with D possibly being TRBD1 (5 bases). Trimming removed 1 base at V and 5 bases at J, with 14 bases between. CDR1 is SEHNR and CDR2 is FQNEAQ in the germline V gene (reference sequence). The CDR3 runs 15 residues. The CDR3 sequence: CASSLGSGAGYGYTF. CDR3 DNA sequence: TGTGCCAGCAGCTTAGGGTCTGGGGCAGGGTATGGCTACACCTTC.

The gene calls are TRBV6-5 and TRBJ2-5; D perhaps matches TRBD1 (6 bases). Germline V gene lookup returns CDR1 MNHEY and CDR2 SVGAGI. Trimming shortened V by 4 bases and J by 5 bases, and 14 bases separated the two germline ends. The CDR3 is made up of 14 amino acids. Written as DNA, the CDR3 is TGTGCCAGCAGTTTGTTGGGGGCCGCCGAGACCCAGTACTTC. This sequence encodes CASSLLGAAETQYF.

This clone was recorded only once. The V call is TRBV6-5, the J call TRBJ2-5; the D gene is possibly TRBD1 (5 bases). The CDR3 runs to 13 residues. The V end lost 8 bases, the J end lost 5 bases, and 15 bases lay between the germline ends. In germline, CDR1 is MNHEY, CDR2 SVGAGI. DNA of the CDR3: TGTGCCAGCGGTAGGGGTCGGTGGGAGACCCAGTACTTC. This encodes CASGRGRWETQYF.

The V call is TRBV6-5, the J call TRBJ2-7; 9 bases line up with TRBD2. The CDR3 has 16 amino acids. Germline V gene sequence: CDR1 MNHEY, CDR2 SVGAGI. The V segment lost 4 bases and the J segment 2 bases; nucleotides outside the gene matches: 9. In DNA, the CDR3 is TGTGCCAGCAGTTCCGAGGGGACTAGCAGCGCCTACGAGCAGTACTTC. It specifies CASSSEGTSSAYEQYF.

The chain has TRBV29-1 and TRBJ1-2; D call uncertain. Germline V gene sequence: CDR1 SQVTM, CDR2 ANQGSEA. This CDR3 spans 10 amino acids. The V gene lost 3 bases and the J gene lost 13 bases, with 12 bases spanning the gap. The CDR3 spells CSVDGMESTF. Here the CDR3 DNA reads TGCAGCGTTGACGGTATGGAGAGCACCTTC. Full variable domain (outside the CDR3, taken from reference TRBV29-1 and TRBJ1-2): SAVISQKPSRDICQRGTSLTIQCQVDSQVTMMFWYRQQPGQSLTLIATANQGSEATYESGFVIDKFPISRPNLTFSTLTVSNMSPEDSSIYLCSVDGMESTFGSGTRLTVV.

This chain uses TRBV5-4 with TRBJ1-4; D unclear. V was pared by 3 bases and J by 7 bases, with 19 bases between. The CDR3 totals 16 residues. Germline V gene sequence: CDR1 SGHNT, CDR2 YYREEE (reference sequence). CDR3 coding DNA: TGTGCCAGCAGCTCGGATAGGGTAGGAGGTGGTGAAAAACTGTTTTTT. Translation: CASSSDRVGGGEKLFF.

The CDR3 coding sequence is TGTGCCAGCAGTCAAATACAACTAGCGGGAGCTCAGTATTTT. The encoded protein is CASSQIQLAGAQYF. The V call is TRBV28, the J call TRBJ2-3; 11 bases are a match to TRBD2. Looked up from germline, CDR1 is MDHEN and CDR2 is SYDVKM. This CDR3 comprises 14 residues. J gave up 12 bases and V 5 bases, and 10 bases lay outside the gene matches.

V gene TRBV3-1 (or the pseudogene TRBV3-2) combines with J gene TRBJ2-1; the match to TRBD2 covers 7 bases. The junction had 2 bases not matched to a gene; V was cut back by 1 base and J by 8 bases. CDR1 is LGHDT, CDR2 YNNKEL, per germline (reference sequence). There are 13 residues in the CDR3. The CDR3 sequence: CASSQGGLYEQFF. The CDR3 region has the DNA TGTGCCAGCAGCCAAGGGGGACTATATGAGCAGTTCTTC.

The chain couples TRBV9 to TRBJ2-1; 7 positions match TRBD1. Unmatched junction bases numbered 4, after V lost 3 bases and J lost 4 bases. The CDR3 consists of 14 residues. Looked up from germline, CDR1 is SGDLS and CDR2 is YYNGEE. The CDR3 DNA reads TGTGCCAGCAGCGGCCGGGACAGTTACAATGAGCAGTTCTTC. It is translated as CASSGRDSYNEQFF.

The gene calls are TRBV7-8 and TRBJ2-1; D not certain. This CDR3 is built from 13 residues. The V end was cut by 3 bases, the J end by 7 bases, with 10 bases between. Germline V gene data show CDR1 as SGHVS and CDR2 as FQNEAQ. The CDR3 reads CASSLRRYNEQFF. CDR3 in DNA: TGTGCCAGCAGCTTGCGGCGGTATAATGAGCAGTTCTTC.

This clone was found once. In nucleotides, the CDR3 is TGCGCCAGCAGCCACCTGGACAGGGGGGAAAAACTGTTTTTT. It encodes CASSHLDRGEKLFF. The V call is TRBV5-1, the J call TRBJ1-4, with 10 bases lining up with TRBD1. V dropped 4 bases and J dropped 8; count of bases not matched to a gene: 5. The CDR3 has 14 amino acids. Germline CDR1 reads SGHRS; CDR2 reads YFSETQ.

This chain links TRBV19 with TRBJ1-5; the D is unclear. The ends were cut back, 4 bases at V and 4 bases at J, with 17 bases in the middle. The CDR3 sequence is 16 residues long. Germline CDR1 reads LNHDA; CDR2 reads SQIVND (reference sequence). The CDR3 sequence is CASSTGSELWNQPQHF. The CDR3 DNA sequence: TGTGCCAGTAGTACCGGGTCAGAACTTTGGAATCAGCCCCAGCATTTT.

The chain joins TRBV21-1 to TRBJ2-7; the DNA was not compared with TRBD1, the D call given in the table. TRBV21-1 is a pseudogene segment. CDR3 length: 18 residues. CDR3 loop: CASSKSTRQGRTYVEQYF. CDR3 DNA sequence: TGTGCCAGCAGCAAAAGCACCAGACAGGGCAGAACCTACGTCGAGCAGTACTTC.

The chain has TRBV7-5 and TRBJ2-7; the tabulated D call, TRBD1, remains unverified against the DNA. TRBV7-5 is a pseudogene. The CDR3 sequence is 13 residues long. As DNA, the CDR3 is TGTGTCAGAAGCTTGCAGGTACCCTACGAGCAGTACTTC. As protein: CVRSLQVPYEQYF.

This clone was counted once. The V and J genes are TRBV2 and TRBJ1-4; 9 nucleotides align to TRBD1. CDR1 SNHLY and CDR2 FYNNEI come from the germline V gene. V gave up 3 bases and J gave up 4 bases; unmatched junction bases: 3. The CDR3 runs to 15 residues. This CDR3 reads CASSDSGQGNEKLFF. Written as DNA, the CDR3 is TGTGCCAGCAGTGACTCGGGACAGGGTAATGAAAAACTGTTTTTT. The variable domain in full, with the rest retrieved from reference TRBV2 and TRBJ1-4, is EPEVTQTPSHQVTQMGQEVILRCVPISNHLYFYWYRQILGQKVEFLVSFYNNEISEKSEIFDDQFSVERPDGSNFTLKIRSTKLEDSAMYFCASSDSGQGNEKLFFGSGTQLSVL.

The chain combines TRBV19 with TRBJ2-2; 8 nucleotides agree with TRBD2. The CDR3 consists of 14 residues. From germline, CDR1 is LNHDA and CDR2 SQIVND (reference sequence). Unmatched junction bases numbered 2, after V lost 2 bases and J lost 6 bases. DNA for the CDR3: TGTGCCAGTAGTATAAAAGCGGGAGCCGGGGAGCTGTTTTTT. As protein: CASSIKAGAGELFF.

The CDR3 is CSVDVPSGRALGTGELFF. The CDR3 nucleotides are TGCAGCGTTGACGTCCCTAGCGGGAGGGCCCTCGGAACCGGGGAGCTGTTTTTT. The chain has TRBV29-1 and TRBJ2-2; 12 bases fit TRBD2. The CDR3 runs to 18 residues. With 3 bases clipped from V and 5 bases from J, the junction kept 13 bases outside the gene matches. Germline loops: CDR1 SQVTM, CDR2 ANQGSEA.

V gene TRBV28 combines with J gene TRBJ1-1; D might be TRBD1 (5 bases). V dropped 2 bases and J dropped 1 base, with 20 bases sitting between them. The CDR3 covers 18 residues. The germline gives CDR1 MDHEN, CDR2 SYDVKM. The CDR3 region has the DNA TGTGCCAGCAGTTTACGCTACCCATCTCGGACAAGGAACACTGAAGCTTTCTTT. Translated: CASSLRYPSRTRNTEAFF.

The J gene is TRBJ2-1, the V gene TRBV28; 7 positions match TRBD2. Germline values: CDR1 MDHEN, CDR2 SYDVKM. The CDR3 runs to 14 residues. J was trimmed by 3 bases and V by 7 bases; bases with no gene match: 6. The CDR3 DNA reads TGTGCCAGCACCGCGGGAGACCGCTACAATGAGCAGTTCTTC. Its translation: CASTAGDRYNEQFF.